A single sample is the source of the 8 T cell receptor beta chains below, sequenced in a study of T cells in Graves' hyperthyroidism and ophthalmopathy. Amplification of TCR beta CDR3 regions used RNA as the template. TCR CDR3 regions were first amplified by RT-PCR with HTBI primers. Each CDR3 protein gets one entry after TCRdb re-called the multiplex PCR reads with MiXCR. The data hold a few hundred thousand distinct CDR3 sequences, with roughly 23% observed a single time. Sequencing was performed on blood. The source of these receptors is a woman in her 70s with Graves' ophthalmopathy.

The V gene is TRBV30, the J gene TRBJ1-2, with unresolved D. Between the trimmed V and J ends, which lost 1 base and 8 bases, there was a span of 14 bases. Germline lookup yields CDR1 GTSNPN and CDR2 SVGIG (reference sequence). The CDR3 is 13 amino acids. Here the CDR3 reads CAWSGTSRRGYTF. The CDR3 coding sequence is TGTGCCTGGAGTGGGACCTCCCGAAGGGGCTACACCTTC.

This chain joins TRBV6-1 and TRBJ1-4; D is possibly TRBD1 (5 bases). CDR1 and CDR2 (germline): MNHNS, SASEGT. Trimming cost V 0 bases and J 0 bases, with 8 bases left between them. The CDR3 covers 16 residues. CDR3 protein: CASSEAGAATNEKLFF. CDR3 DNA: TGTGCCAGCAGTGAAGCAGGGGCAGCAACTAATGAAAAACTGTTTTTT.

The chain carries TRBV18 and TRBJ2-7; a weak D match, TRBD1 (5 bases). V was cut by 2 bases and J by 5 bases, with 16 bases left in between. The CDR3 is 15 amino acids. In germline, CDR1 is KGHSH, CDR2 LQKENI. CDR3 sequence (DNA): TGTGCCAGCTCACCAATCACAGGCAAAAGGAACGAGCAGTACTTC. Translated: CASSPITGKRNEQYF.

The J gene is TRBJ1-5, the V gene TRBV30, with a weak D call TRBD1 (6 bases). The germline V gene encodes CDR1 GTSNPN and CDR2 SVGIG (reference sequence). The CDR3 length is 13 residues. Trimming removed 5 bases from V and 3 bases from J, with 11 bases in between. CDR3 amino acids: CAWEQGNNQPQHF. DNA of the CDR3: TGTGCCTGGGAACAGGGAAACAATCAGCCCCAGCATTTT.

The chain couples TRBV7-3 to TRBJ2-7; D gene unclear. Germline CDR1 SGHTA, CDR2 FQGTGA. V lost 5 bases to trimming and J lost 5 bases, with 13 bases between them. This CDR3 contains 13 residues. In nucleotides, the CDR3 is TGTGCCAGCAGCCCCCAGGCCCAGGACGAGCAGTACTTC. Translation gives CASSPQAQDEQYF. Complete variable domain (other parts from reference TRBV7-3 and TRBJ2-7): GAGVSQTPSNKVTEKGKYVELRCDPISGHTALYWYRQSLGQGPEFLIYFQGTGAADDSGLPNDRFFAVRPEGSVSTLKIQRTERGDSAVYLCASSPQAQDEQYFGPGTRLTVT.

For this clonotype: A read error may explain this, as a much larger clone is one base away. The CDR3 spells CASSSLAGGYGTQYF. The CDR3 DNA reads as TGTGCCAGCAGCTCATTAGCGGGAGGGTATGGGACCCAGTACTTC. This chain connects TRBV28 to TRBJ2-5, with 11 nucleotides matching TRBD2. The CDR3 runs 15 residues. The V gene end was trimmed by 6 bases and the J gene end by 7 bases; junction bases not matched to a gene: 10. CDR1 MDHEN and CDR2 SYDVKM come from the germline V gene. Variable domain in full (rest from reference TRBV28 and TRBJ2-5): DVKVTQSSRYLVKRTGEKVFLECVQDMDHENMFWYRQDPGLGLRLIYFSYDVKMKEKGDIPEGYSVSREKKERFSLILESASTNQTSMYLCASSSLAGGYGTQYFGPGTRLLVL.

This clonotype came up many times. CDR3 DNA sequence: TGTGCCAGCAGTTTAATAGCGGGAGGGCCGCATGAGCAGTTCTTC. It codes for CASSLIAGGPHEQFF. The V gene is TRBV12-3 or TRBV12-4, the J gene TRBJ2-1, with 11 bases aligning to TRBD2. This CDR3 has 15 residues. V lost 2 bases and J lost 8; bases outside the gene matches: 5.

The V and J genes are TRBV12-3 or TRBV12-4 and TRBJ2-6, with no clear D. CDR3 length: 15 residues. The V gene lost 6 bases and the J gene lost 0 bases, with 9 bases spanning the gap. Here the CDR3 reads CASRPVGSGANVLTF. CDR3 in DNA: TGTGCCAGCAGGCCCGTGGGCTCTGGGGCCAACGTCCTGACTTTC.